This T cell receptor (beta chain) was captured by sequencing in a study of blood T cell repertoires in COVID-19. Study context: From the United States, Italy and Spain came samples of acute and convalescent COVID-19.

Libraries were prepared by immunoSEQ multiplex PCR; TCRdb keeps only in-frame clonotypes and omits some of them. The sample consists of about 240,000 clones, roughly 86% of them appearing once. Trimming cost V 1 base and J 2 bases, with 5 bases left between them. Germline-derived CDR1 and CDR2 are SGHAT and FQNNGV. The CDR3 consists of 14 residues. This TCR derives from a woman aged 40 to 49 with acute COVID-19. The chain combines TRBV11-2 with TRBJ2-2; D not certain. The sample consisted of PBMCs or T cells enriched from blood (not recorded which). The DNA for the CDR3 is TGTGCCAGCAGCTTAGTCTACAACACCGGGGAGCTGTTTTTT. Residues: CASSLVYNTGELFF.